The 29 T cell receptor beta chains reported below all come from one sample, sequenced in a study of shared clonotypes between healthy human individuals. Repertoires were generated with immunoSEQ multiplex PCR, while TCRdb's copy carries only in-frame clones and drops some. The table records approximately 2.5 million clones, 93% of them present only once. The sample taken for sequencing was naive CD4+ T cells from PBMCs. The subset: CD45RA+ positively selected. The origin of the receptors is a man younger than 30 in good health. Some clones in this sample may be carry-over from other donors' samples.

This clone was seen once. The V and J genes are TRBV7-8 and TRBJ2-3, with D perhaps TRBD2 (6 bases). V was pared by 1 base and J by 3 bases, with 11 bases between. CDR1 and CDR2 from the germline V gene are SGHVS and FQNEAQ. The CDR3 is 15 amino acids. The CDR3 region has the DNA TGTGCCAGCAGCTTAGTTAGGGGACTGACAGATACGCAGTATTTT. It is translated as CASSLVRGLTDTQYF.

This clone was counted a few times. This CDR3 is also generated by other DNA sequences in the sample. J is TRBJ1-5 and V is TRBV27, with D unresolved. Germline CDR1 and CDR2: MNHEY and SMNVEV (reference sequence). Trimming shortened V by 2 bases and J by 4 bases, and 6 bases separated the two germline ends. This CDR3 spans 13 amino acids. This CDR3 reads CASSLLVNQPQHF. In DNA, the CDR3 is TGTGCCAGCAGTTTACTGGTAAATCAGCCCCAGCATTTT.

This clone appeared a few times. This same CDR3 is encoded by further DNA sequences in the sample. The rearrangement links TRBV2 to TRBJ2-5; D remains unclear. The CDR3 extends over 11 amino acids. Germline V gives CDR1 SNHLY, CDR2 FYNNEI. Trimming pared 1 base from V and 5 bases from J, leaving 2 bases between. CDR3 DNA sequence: TGTGCCAGCAGTGAAGAGGAGACCCAGTACTTC. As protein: CASSEEETQYF.

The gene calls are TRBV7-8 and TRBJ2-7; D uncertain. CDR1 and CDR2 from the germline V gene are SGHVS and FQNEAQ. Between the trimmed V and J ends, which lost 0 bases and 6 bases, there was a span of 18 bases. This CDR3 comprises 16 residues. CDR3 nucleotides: TGTGCCAGCAGCTTAGCGTTTTTGCCTGGGGTGGGCGAGCAGTACTTC. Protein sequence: CASSLAFLPGVGEQYF.

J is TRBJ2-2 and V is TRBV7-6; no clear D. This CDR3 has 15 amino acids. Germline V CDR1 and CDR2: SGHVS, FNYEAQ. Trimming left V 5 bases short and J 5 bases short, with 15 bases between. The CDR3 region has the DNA TGTGCCAGCAGCCCAGTGGGCGGAGTTACCGGGGAGCTGTTTTTT. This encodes CASSPVGGVTGELFF.

The CDR3 loop is CASSQDHGTSGSARPQYF. CDR3 nucleotide sequence: TGCGCCAGCAGCCAAGATCACGGGACTAGCGGGAGCGCACGGCCGCAGTACTTC. V usage is TRBV4-1 and J usage is TRBJ2-5; the match to TRBD2 covers 14 bases. V lost 0 bases, J lost 11 bases, and 14 bases stayed unmatched. Germline V gene data show CDR1 as MGHRA and CDR2 as YSYEKL. CDR3 size: 18 residues.

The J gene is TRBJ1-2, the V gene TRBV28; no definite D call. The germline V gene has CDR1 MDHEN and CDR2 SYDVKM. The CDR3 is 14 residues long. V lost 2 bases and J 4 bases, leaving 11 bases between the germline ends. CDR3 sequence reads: CASSLRGRSYGYTF. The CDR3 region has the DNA TGTGCCAGCAGTTTACGCGGGAGATCCTATGGCTACACCTTC.

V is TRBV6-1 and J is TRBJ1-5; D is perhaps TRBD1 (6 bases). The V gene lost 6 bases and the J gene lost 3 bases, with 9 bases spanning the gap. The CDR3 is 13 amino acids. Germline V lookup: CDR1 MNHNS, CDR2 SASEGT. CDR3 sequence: CASRDSPNQPQHF. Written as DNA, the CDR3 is TGTGCCAGCAGGGACAGTCCCAATCAGCCCCAGCATTTT.

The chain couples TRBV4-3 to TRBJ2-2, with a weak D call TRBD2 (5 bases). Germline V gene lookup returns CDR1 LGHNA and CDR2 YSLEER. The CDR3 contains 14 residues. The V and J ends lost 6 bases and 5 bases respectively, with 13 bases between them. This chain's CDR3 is CASSPLSGTGELFF. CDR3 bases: TGCGCCAGCAGTCCTCTGTCGGGGACCGGGGAGCTGTTTTTT.

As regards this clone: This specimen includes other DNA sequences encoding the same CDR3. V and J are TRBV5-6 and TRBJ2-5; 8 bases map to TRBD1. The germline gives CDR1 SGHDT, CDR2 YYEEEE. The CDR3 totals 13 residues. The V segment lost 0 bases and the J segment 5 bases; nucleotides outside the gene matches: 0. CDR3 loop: CASSLDRGETQYF. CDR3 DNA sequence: TGTGCCAGCAGCTTGGACAGGGGGGAGACCCAGTACTTC.

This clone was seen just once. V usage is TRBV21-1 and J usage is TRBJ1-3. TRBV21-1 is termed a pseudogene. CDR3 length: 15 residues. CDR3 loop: CASSKMVRVGNTIYF. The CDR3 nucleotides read TGTGCCAGCAGCAAAATGGTTAGAGTCGGGAACACCATATATTTT.

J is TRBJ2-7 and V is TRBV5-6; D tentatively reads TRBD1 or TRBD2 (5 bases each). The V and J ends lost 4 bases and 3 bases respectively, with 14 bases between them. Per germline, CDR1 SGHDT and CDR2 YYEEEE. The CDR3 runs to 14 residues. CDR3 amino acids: CASSRDPKNYEQYF. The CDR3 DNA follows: TGTGCCAGCAGCAGGGACCCCAAGAACTACGAGCAGTACTTC.

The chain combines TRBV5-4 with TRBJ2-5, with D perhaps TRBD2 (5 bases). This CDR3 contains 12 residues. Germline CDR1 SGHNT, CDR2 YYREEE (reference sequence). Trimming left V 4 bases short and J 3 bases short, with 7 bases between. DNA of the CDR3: TGTGCCAGCAGCAGGACTGAAGAGACCCAGTACTTC. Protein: CASSRTEETQYF.

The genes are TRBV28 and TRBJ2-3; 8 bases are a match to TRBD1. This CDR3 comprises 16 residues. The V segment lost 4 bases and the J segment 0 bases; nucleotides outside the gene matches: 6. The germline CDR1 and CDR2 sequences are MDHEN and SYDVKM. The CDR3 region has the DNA TGTGCCAGCAGTTCCGCACAGGGGGGAAGCACAGATACGCAGTATTTT. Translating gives CASSSAQGGSTDTQYF.

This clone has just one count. CDR3 protein: CASSSGSDALNYNEQFF. In DNA form, the CDR3 reads TGCGCCAGCAGCTCAGGGTCGGACGCCTTAAACTACAATGAGCAGTTCTTC. The chain recombines TRBV5-1 with TRBJ2-1; D is perhaps TRBD1 (5 bases). This CDR3 spans 17 amino acids. Germline values: CDR1 SGHRS, CDR2 YFSETQ. With 3 bases removed from V and 3 bases from J, the gap between germline ends came to 19 bases.

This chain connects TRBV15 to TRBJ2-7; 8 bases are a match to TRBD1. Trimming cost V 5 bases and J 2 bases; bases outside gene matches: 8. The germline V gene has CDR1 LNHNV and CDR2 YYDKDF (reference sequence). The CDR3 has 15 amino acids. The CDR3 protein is CATSAPGQDAYEQYF. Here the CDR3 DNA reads TGTGCCACCAGCGCGCCGGGACAGGACGCCTACGAGCAGTACTTC.

The CDR3 reads CASSSPSRDEQFF. The CDR3 DNA follows: TGTGCCAGCAGTTCTCCCTCGAGGGATGAGCAGTTCTTC. The V call is TRBV28, the J call TRBJ2-1; a possible D gene is TRBD2 (5 bases). This CDR3 has 13 amino acids. CDR1 and CDR2 (germline): MDHEN, SYDVKM. Deletions cut 4 bases from V and 8 bases from J, with 12 bases between.

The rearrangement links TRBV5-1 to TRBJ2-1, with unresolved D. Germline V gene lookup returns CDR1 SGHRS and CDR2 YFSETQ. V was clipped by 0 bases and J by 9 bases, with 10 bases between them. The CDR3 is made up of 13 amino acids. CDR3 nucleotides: TGCGCCAGCAGCTTGGATCCCACGAGTGAGCAGTTCTTC. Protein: CASSLDPTSEQFF.

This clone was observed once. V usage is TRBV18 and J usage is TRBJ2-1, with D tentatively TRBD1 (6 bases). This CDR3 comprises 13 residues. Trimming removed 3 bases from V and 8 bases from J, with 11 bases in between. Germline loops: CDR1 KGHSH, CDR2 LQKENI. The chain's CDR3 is CASSPGHGHEQFF. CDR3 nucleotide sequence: TGTGCCAGCTCACCGGGACATGGGCATGAGCAGTTCTTC.

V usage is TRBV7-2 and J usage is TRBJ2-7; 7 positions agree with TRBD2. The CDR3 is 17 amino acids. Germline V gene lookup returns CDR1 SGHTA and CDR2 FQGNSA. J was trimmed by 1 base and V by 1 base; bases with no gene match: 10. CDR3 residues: CASSLVAGSGPSYEQYF. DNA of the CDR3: TGTGCCAGCAGCTTAGTAGCGGGTAGCGGGCCTTCCTACGAGCAGTACTTC.

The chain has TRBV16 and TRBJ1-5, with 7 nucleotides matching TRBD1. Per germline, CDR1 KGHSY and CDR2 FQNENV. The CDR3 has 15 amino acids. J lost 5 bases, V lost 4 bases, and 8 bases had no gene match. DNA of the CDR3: TGTGCCAGCAGCCCACAGGGGATAGCGGATCAGCCCCAGCATTTT. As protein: CASSPQGIADQPQHF.

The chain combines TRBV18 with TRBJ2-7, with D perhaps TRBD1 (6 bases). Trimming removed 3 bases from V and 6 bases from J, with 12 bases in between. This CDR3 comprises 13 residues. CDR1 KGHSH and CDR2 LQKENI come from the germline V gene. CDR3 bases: TGTGCCAGCTCACCGGACAGCTTACGCGAGCAGTACTTC. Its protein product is CASSPDSLREQYF.

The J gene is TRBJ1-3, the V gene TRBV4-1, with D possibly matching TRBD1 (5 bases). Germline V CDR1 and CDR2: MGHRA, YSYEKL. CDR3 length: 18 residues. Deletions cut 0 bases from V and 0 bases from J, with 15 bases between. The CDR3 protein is CASSQERDGFLSGNTIYF. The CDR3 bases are TGCGCCAGCAGCCAAGAAAGGGACGGATTCCTCTCTGGAAACACCATATATTTT.

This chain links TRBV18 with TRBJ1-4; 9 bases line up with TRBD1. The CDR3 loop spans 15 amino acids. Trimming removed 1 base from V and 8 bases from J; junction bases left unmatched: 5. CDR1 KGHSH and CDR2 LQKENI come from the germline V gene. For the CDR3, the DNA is TGTGCCAGCTCACCACGGGGACAGGGCGGGGAAAAACTGTTTTTT. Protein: CASSPRGQGGEKLFF.

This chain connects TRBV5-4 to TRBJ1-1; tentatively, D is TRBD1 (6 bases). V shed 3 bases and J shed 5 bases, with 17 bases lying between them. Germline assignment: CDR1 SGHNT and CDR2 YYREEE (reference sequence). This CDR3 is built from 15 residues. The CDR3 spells CASSSSSQGWTEAFF. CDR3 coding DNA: TGTGCCAGCAGCTCCTCTTCACAGGGATGGACTGAAGCTTTCTTT.

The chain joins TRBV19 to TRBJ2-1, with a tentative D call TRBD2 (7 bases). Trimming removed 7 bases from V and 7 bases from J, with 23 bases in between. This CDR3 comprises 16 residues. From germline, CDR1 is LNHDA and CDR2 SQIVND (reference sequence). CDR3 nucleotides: TGTGCCAGTACCCACCCCAGGGGCGGGAGTAGGAATGAGCAGTTCTTC. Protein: CASTHPRGGSRNEQFF.

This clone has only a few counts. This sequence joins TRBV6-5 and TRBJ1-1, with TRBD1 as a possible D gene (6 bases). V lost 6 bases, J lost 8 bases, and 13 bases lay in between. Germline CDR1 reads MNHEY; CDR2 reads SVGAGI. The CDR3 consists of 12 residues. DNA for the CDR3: TGTGCCAGCAGCTATATGGGGACAGAAGCTTTCTTT. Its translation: CASSYMGTEAFF.

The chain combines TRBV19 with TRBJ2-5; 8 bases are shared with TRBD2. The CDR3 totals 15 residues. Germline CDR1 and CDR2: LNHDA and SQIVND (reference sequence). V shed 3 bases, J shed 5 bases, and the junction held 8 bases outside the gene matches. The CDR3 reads CASSIAGLDSETQYF. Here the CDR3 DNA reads TGTGCCAGTAGTATTGCGGGACTAGACTCGGAGACCCAGTACTTC.

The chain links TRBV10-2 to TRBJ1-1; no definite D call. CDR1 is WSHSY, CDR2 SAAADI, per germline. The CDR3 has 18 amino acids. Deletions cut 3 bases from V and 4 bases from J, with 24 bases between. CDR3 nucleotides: TGCGCCAGCAGTGAATACCGGCCTACTCCCCCTGGGAGCACTGAAGCTTTCTTT. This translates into CASSEYRPTPPGSTEAFF.